This T cell receptor beta chain was retrieved from a study of tumor and adjacent non-tumor tissue in lung cancer. The template was RNA from unsorted bulk tissue. Distant lung tissue was collected more than 3 cm away from the tumor edge. A modified ARM-PCR protocol with three rounds of nested PCR amplified TCRbeta. MiXCR, applied by TCRdb to the multiplex PCR reads, yields one record per CDR3 protein. This table has more than 55,000 distinct CDR3 sequences, around 80% appearing once. Trimming removed 6 bases at V and 10 bases at J, with 15 bases between. From germline, CDR1 is SQVTM and CDR2 ANQGSEA. The CDR3 covers 11 residues.

The gene calls are TRBV29-1 and TRBJ1-2; D unresolved. Sequences were obtained from distant non-tumor lung tissue. This TCR came from a man in his 60s with non-small cell lung cancer. The CDR3 DNA follows: TGCAGCGTATTTGGGTATGGTGACTACACCTTC. Protein: CSVFGYGDYTF.